This TCR beta chain was sequenced in a study of blood T cells in healthy people across ages. Study-wide points: As naive T cell percentage varied, TCR beta diversity correlated strongly with it.

For the second PCR, which ran for about 6 to 11 cycles, a sample-barcoded 5' primer and a J-beta primer mix were used. Each cDNA was tagged by a template-switch adaptor containing 12 random nucleotides. Every sample returned 2.5 million or more CDR3-containing paired-end reads. One entry per CDR3 protein results from TCRdb running MiXCR on the 5' RACE reads. The table records about 780,000 distinct CDR3 sequences, 46% of them present only once. This CDR3 comprises 11 residues. V shed 8 bases and J shed 5 bases, with 10 bases lying between them. Germline V gene sequence: CDR1 MNHNS, CDR2 SASEGT. In regard to this clonotype: What it binds is not known.

This chain uses TRBV6-1 with TRBJ2-7; the D is unclear. This clonotype was obtained from an elderly man in good health. Sequenced sample: blood. CDR3 sequence (DNA): TGTGCCAGCGGGCCCGGAAACGAGCAGTACTTC. Protein product: CASGPGNEQYF.